This TCR beta chain was recorded in a study of patients and donors after allogeneic stem cell transplantation. From germline, CDR1 is SGHDT and CDR2 YYEEEE. The CDR3 runs to 15 residues. V lost 1 base and J lost 2, with 13 bases in between. Via MiXCR, TCRdb re-called the RT-PCR reads, giving one row per CDR3 protein. The table shows 390,000 or so distinct CDR3 sequences, with approximately 16% occurring only once. This clonotype has only a few counts. The source is a human donor who was either an allogeneic HSCT recipient or a stem cell or donor lymphocyte infusion donor (not recorded which). It is not recorded whose cells these are; they may come from a transplant donor. What was sequenced was blood, either unsorted or a sorted T cell fraction (not recorded which). The chain combines TRBV5-6 with TRBJ2-7, with D unresolved. The CDR3, as DNA: TGTGCCAGCAGCTTGTCGTTGTTGTACCCCTACGAGCAGTACTTC. Its protein product is CASSLSLLYPYEQYF.